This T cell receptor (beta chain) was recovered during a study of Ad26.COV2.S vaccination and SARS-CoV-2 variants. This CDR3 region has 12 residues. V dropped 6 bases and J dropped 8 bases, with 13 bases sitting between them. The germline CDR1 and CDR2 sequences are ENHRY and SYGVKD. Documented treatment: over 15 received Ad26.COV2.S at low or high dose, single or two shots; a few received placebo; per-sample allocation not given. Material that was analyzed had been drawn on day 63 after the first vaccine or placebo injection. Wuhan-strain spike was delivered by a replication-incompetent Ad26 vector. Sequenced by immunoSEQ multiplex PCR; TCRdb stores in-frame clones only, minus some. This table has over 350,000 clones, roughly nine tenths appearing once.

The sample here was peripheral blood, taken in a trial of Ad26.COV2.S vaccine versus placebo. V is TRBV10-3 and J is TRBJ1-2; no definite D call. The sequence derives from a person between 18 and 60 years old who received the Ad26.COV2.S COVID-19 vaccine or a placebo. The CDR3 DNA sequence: TGTGCCATCAGGGCCCGGGGTGAAGGCTACACCTTC. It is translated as CAIRARGEGYTF.